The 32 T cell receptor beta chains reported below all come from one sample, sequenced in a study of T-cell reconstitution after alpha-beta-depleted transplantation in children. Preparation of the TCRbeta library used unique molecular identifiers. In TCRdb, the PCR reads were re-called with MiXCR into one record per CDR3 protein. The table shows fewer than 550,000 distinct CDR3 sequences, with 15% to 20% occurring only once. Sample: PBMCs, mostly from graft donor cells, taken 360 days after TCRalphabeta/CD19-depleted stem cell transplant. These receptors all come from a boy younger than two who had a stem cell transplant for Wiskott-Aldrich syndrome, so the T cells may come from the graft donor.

CDR3 sequence: CASKALTGGTGELFF. As DNA, the CDR3 is TGCGCCAGCAAAGCGTTGACAGGGGGCACGGGGGAGCTGTTTTTT. The V and J genes are TRBV10-1 and TRBJ2-2; 10 bases are shared with TRBD1. The junction had 10 bases not matched to a gene; V was cut back by 7 bases and J by 8 bases. CDR3 size: 15 residues. CDR1 and CDR2 from the germline V gene are WNHNN and SYGVQD (reference sequence).

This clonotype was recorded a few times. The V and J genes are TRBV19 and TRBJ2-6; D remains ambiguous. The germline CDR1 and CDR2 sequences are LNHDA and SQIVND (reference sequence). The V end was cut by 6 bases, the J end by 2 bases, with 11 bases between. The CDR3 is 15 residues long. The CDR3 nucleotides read TGTGCCAGTAGCCGTGTCCCTCCTGGGGCCAACGTCCTGACTTTC. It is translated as CASSRVPPGANVLTF.

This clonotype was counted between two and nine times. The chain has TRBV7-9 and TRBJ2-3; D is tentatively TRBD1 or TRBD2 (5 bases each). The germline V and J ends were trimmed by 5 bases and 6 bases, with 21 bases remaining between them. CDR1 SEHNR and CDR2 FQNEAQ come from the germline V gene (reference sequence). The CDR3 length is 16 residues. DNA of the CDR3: TGTGCCAGCAGCATAACTTCCGGGGCTAGAAGGGATACGCAGTATTTT. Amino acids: CASSITSGARRDTQYF. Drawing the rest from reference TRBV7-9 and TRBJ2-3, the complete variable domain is DTGVSQNPRHKITKRGQNVTFRCDPISEHNRLYWYRQTLGQGPEFLTYFQNEAQLEKSRLLSDRFSAERPKGSFSTLEIQRTEQGDSAMYLCASSITSGARRDTQYFGPGTRLTVL.

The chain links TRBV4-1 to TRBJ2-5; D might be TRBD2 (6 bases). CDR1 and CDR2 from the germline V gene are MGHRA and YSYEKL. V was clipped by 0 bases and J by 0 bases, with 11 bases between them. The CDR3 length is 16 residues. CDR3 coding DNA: TGCGCCAGCAGCCAAGACCTACGGGGGTACCAAGAGACCCAGTACTTC. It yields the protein CASSQDLRGYQETQYF.

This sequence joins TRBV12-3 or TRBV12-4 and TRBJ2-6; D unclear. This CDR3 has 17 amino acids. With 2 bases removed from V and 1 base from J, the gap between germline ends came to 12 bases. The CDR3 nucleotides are TGTGCCAGCAGTTTAAGAGTCGGTGCGTCTGGGGCCAACGTCCTGACTTTC. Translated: CASSLRVGASGANVLTF.

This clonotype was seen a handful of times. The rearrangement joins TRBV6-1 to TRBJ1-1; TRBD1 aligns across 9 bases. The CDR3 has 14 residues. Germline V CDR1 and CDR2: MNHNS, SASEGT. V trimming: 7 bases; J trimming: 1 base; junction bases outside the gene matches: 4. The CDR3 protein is CASTWDRENTEAFF. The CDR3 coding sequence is TGTGCCAGCACCTGGGACAGGGAGAACACTGAAGCTTTCTTT.

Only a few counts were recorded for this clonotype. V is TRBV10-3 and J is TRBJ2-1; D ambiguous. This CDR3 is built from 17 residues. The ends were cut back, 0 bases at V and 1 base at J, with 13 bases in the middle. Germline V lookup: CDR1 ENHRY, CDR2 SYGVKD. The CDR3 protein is CAISESRLSRSYNEQFF. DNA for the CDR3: TGTGCCATCAGTGAGTCGAGACTTAGCAGGTCCTACAATGAGCAGTTCTTC.

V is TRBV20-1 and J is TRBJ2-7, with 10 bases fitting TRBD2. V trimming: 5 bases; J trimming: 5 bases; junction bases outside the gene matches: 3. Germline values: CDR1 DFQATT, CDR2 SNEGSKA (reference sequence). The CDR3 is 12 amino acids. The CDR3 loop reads CSAFTSGNEQYF. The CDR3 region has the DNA TGCAGTGCTTTTACTAGCGGGAACGAGCAGTACTTC.

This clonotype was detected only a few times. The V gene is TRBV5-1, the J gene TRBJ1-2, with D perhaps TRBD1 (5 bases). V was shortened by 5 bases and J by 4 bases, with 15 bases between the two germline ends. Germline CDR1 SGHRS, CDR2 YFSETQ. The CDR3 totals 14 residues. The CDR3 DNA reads TGCGCCAGCAGACCGACAGAGCTTCGCTATGGCTACACCTTC. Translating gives CASRPTELRYGYTF. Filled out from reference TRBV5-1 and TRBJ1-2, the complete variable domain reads KAGVTQTPRYLIKTRGQQVTLSCSPISGHRSVSWYQQTPGQGLQFLFEYFSETQRNKGNFPGRFSGRQFSNSRSEMNVSTLELGDSALYLCASRPTELRYGYTFGSGTRLTVV.

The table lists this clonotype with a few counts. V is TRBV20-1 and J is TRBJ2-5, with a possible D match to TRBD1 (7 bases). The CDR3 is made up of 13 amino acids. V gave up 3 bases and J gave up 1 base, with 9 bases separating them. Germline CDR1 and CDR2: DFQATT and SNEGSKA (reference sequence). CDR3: CSARRDSQETQYF. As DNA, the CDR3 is TGCAGTGCTAGGCGGGACAGCCAAGAGACCCAGTACTTC.

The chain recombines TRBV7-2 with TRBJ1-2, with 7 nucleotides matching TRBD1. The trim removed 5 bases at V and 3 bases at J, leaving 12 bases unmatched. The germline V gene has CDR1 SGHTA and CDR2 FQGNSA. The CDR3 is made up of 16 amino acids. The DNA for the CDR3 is TGTGCCAGCAGCCCTGGGACAGCTCCCTGGCACTATGGCTACACCTTC. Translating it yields CASSPGTAPWHYGYTF.

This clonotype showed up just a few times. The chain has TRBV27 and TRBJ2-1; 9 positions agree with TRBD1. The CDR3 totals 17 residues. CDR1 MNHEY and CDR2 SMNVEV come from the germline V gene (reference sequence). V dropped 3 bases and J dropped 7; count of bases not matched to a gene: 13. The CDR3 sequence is CASSFRRRTGEYNEQFF. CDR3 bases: TGTGCCAGCAGTTTCCGAAGGAGGACAGGGGAATATAATGAGCAGTTCTTC.

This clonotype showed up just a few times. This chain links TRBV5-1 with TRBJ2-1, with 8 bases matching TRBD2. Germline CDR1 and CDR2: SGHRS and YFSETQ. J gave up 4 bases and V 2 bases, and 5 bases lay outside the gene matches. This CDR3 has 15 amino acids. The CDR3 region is CASSLSGRRYNEQFF. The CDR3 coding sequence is TGCGCCAGCAGCTTAAGCGGGAGAAGGTACAATGAGCAGTTCTTC.

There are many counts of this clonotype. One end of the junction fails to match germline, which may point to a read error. The CDR3 protein is CASSYSSGTVFYEQYF. DNA for the CDR3: TGTGCCAGCAGCTACTCCTCCGGGACAGTTTTCTACGAGCAGTACTTC. The chain employs TRBV6-5 and TRBJ2-7; TRBD1 aligns across 7 bases. The CDR3 is 16 amino acids. Germline V gives CDR1 MNHEY, CDR2 SVGAGI.

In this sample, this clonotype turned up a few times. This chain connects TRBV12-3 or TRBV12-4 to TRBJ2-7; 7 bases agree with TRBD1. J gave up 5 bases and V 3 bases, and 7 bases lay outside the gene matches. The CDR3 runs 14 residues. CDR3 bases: TGTGCCAGCAGTTTCCGACAGGGCAGGCACGAGCAGTACTTC. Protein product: CASSFRQGRHEQYF.

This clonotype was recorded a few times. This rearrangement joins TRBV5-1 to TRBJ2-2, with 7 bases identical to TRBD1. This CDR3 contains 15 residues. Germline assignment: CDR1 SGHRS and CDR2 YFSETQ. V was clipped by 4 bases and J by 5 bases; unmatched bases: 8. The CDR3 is CASSPQTGRTGELFF. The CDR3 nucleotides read TGCGCCAGCAGCCCACAGACAGGGAGAACCGGGGAGCTGTTTTTT. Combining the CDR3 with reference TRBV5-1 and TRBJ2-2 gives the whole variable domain KAGVTQTPRYLIKTRGQQVTLSCSPISGHRSVSWYQQTPGQGLQFLFEYFSETQRNKGNFPGRFSGRQFSNSRSEMNVSTLELGDSALYLCASSPQTGRTGELFFGEGSRLTVL.

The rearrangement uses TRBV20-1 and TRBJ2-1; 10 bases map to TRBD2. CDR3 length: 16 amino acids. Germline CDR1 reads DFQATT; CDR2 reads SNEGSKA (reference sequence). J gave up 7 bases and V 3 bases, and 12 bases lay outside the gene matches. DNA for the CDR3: TGCAGTGCTAGTTGGGCCGGAAAGCGGGGGGGAAATGAGCAGTTCTTC. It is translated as CSASWAGKRGGNEQFF.

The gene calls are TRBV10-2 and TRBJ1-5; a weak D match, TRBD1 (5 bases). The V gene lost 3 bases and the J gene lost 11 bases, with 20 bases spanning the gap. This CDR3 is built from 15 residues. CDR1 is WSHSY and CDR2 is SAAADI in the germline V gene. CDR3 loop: CASSERAGRPRAQHF. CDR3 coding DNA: TGCGCCAGCAGTGAAAGGGCAGGGAGGCCCAGGGCCCAGCATTTT.

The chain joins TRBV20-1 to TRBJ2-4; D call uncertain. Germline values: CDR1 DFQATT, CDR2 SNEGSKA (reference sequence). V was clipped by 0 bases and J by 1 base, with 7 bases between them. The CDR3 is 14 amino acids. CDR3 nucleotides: TGCAGTGCTAGAGACCCTAGGGCCAAAAACATTCAGTACTTC. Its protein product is CSARDPRAKNIQYF.

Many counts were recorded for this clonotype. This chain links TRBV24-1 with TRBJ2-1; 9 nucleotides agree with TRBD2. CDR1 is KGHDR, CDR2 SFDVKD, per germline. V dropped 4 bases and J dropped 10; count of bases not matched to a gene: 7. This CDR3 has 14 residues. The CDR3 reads CATSELAGGNEQFF. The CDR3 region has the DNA TGTGCCACCAGTGAGCTGGCGGGAGGGAACGAGCAGTTCTTC.

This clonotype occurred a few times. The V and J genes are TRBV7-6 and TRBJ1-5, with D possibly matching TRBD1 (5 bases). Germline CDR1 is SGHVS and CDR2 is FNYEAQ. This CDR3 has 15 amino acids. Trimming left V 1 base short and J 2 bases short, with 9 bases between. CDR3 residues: CASSLGAGGNQPQHF. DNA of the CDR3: TGTGCCAGCAGCTTAGGTGCGGGGGGCAATCAGCCCCAGCATTTT.

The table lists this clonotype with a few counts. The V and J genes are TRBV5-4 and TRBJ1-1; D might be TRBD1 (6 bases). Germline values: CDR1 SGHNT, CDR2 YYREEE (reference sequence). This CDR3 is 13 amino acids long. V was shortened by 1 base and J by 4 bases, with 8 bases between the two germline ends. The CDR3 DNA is TGTGCCAGCAGCTTGAGGGGGGCCACTGAAGCTTTCTTT. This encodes CASSLRGATEAFF.

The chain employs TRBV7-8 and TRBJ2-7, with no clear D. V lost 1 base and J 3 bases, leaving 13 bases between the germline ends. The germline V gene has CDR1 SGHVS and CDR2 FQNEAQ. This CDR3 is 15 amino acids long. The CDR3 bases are TGTGCCAGCAGCTTAGTCGACGACAAGGGCTACGAGCAGTACTTC. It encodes CASSLVDDKGYEQYF.

The CDR3 is CASSLVGSGGALYNEQFF. CDR3 coding DNA: TGCGCCAGCAGCTTGGTGGGTAGCGGGGGAGCTCTATACAATGAGCAGTTCTTC. This chain connects TRBV5-1 to TRBJ2-1; TRBD2 matches at 9 bases. The J segment lost 4 bases and the V segment lost 0 bases, leaving 11 bases of the junction unmatched. CDR1 is SGHRS and CDR2 is YFSETQ in the germline V gene. The CDR3 covers 18 residues.

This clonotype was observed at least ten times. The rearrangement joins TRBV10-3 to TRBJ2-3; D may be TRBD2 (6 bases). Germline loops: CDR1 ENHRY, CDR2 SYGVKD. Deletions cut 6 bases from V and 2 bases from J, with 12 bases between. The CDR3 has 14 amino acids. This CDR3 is CAIRGAGTTDTQYF. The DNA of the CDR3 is TGTGCCATCAGGGGAGCGGGTACCACAGATACGCAGTATTTT.

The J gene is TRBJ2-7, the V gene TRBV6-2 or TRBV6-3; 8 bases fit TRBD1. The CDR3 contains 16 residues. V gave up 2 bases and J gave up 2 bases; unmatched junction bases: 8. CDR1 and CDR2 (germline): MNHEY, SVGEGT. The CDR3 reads CASSYPYRDRTYEQYF. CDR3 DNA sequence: TGTGCCAGCAGTTACCCTTACCGGGACAGGACCTACGAGCAGTACTTC.

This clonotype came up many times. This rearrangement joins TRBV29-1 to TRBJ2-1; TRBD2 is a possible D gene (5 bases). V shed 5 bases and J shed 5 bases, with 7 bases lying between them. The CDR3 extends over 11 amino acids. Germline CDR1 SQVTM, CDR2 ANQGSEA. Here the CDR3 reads CSVSGNNEQFF. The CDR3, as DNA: TGCAGCGTTAGCGGTAACAATGAGCAGTTCTTC.

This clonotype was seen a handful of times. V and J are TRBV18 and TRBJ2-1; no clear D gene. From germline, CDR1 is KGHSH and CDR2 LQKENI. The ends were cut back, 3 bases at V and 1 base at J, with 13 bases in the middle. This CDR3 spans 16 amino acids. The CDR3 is CASSPGLGVSYNEQFF. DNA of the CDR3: TGTGCCAGCTCACCGGGCCTAGGTGTTTCCTACAATGAGCAGTTCTTC. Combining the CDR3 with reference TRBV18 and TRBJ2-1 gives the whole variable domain NAGVMQNPRHLVRRRGQEARLRCSPMKGHSHVYWYRQLPEEGLKFMVYLQKENIIDESGMPKERFSAEFPKEGPSILRIQQVVRGDSAAYFCASSPGLGVSYNEQFFGPGTRLTVL.

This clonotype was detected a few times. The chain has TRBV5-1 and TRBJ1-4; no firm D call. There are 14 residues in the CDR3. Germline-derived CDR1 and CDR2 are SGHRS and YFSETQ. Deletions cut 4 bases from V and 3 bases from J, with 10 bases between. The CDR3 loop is CASSDFPANEKLFF. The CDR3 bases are TGCGCCAGCAGCGACTTTCCCGCTAATGAAAAACTGTTTTTT.

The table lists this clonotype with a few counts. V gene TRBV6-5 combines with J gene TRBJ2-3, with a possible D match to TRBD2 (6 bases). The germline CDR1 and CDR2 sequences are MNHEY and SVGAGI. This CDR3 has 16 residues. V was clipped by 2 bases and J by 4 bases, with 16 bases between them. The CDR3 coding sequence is TGTGCCAGCAGTTACGGGGCGGGGCCCGGCGCAGATACGCAGTATTTT. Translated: CASSYGAGPGADTQYF.

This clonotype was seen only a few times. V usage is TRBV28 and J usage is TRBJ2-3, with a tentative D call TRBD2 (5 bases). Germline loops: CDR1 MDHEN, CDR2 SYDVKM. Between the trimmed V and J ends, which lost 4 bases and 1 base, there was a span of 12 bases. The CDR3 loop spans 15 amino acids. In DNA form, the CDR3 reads TGTGCCAGCAGTTGGGCACGGGGTGGCACAGATACGCAGTATTTT. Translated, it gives CASSWARGGTDTQYF.

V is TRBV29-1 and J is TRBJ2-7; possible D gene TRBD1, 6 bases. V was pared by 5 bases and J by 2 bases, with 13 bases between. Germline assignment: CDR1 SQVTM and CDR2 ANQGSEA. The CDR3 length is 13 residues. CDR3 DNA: TGCAGCGTTCGCCGGACAGAAACCTACGAGCAGTACTTC. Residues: CSVRRTETYEQYF.